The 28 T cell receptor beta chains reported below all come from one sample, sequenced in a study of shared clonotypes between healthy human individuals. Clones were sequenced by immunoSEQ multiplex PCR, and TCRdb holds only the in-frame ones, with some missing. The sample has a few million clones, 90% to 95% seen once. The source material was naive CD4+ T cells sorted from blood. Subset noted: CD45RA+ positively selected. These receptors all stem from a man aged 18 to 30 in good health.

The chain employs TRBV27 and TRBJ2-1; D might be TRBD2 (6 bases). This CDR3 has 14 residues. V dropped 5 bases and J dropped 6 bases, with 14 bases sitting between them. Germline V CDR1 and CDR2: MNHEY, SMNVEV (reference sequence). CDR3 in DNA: TGTGCCAGCAGTAACGGGGACTTCACCAATGAGCAGTTCTTC. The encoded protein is CASSNGDFTNEQFF.

As DNA, the CDR3 is TGTGCCAGCTCACCACTGTCGCGGGATTCACCCCTCCACTTT. Amino acid sequence: CASSPLSRDSPLHF. The rearrangement uses TRBV18 and TRBJ1-6; D is uncertain. With 1 base removed from V and 8 bases from J, the gap between germline ends came to 9 bases. Germline assignment: CDR1 KGHSH and CDR2 LQKENI. This CDR3 region has 14 residues.

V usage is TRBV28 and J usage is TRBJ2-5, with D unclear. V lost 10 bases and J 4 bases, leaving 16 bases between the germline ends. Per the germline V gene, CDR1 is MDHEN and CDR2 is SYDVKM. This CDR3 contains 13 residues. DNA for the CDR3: TGTGCCACCCGGGCTCCGCCGGTAGAGACCCAGTACTTC. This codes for CATRAPPVETQYF.

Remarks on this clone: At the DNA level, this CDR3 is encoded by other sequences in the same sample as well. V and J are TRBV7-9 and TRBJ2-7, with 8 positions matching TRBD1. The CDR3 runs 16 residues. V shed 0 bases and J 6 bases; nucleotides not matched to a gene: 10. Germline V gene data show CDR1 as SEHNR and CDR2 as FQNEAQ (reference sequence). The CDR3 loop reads CASSLAVGQGAGEQYF. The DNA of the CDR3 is TGTGCCAGCAGCTTAGCGGTAGGGCAGGGGGCCGGCGAGCAGTACTTC.

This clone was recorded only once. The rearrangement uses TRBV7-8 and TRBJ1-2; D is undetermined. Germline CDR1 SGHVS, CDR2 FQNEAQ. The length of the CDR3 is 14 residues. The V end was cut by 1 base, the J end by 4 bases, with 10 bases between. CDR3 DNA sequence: TGTGCCAGCAGCTTAGATGCCACCGTCTATGGCTACACCTTC. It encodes CASSLDATVYGYTF.

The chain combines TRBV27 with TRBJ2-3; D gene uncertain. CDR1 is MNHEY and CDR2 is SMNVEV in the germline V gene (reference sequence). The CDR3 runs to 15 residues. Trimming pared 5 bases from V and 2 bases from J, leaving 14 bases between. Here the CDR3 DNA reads TGTGCCAGCAGTGGGCAGGTCCACTACACAGATACGCAGTATTTT. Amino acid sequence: CASSGQVHYTDTQYF.

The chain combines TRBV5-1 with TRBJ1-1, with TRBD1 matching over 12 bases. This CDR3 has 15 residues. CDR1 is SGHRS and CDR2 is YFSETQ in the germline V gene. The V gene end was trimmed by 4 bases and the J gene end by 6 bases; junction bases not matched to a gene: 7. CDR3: CASSGTGGAPPEAFF. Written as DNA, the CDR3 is TGCGCCAGCAGCGGGACAGGGGGCGCTCCCCCTGAAGCTTTCTTT.

The CDR3 loop is CASSRERGHNSPLHF. The DNA of the CDR3 is TGTGCCAGCAGCCGAGAGAGGGGGCATAATTCACCCCTCCACTTT. J is TRBJ1-6 and V is TRBV16, with 7 bases lining up with TRBD1. The J segment lost 5 bases and the V segment lost 4 bases, leaving 5 bases of the junction unmatched. Per the germline V gene, CDR1 is KGHSY and CDR2 is FQNENV. This CDR3 region has 15 residues.

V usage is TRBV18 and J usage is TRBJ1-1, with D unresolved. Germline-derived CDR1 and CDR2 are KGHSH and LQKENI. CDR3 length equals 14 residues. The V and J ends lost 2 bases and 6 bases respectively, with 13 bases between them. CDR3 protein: CASSPALIDAEAFF. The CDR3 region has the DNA TGTGCCAGCTCACCAGCTCTTATCGACGCTGAAGCTTTCTTT.

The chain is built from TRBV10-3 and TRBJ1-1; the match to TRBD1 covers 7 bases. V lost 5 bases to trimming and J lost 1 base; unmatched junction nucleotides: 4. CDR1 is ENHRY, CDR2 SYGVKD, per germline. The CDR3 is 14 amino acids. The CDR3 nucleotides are TGTGCCATCAGTTCCGGGACAGCGAACACTGAAGCTTTCTTT. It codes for CAISSGTANTEAFF.

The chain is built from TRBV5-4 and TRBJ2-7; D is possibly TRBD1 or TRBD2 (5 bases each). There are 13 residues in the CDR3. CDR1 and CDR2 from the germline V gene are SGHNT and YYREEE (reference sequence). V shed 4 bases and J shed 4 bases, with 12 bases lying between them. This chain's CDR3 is CASSQLEGYEQYF. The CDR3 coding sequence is TGTGCCAGCAGCCAGCTTGAGGGGTACGAGCAGTACTTC.

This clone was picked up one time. Here the CDR3 DNA reads TGTGCCAGCAGCCGAGCCGACAGGTTCCAGACCCAGTACTTC. This encodes CASSRADRFQTQYF. The V gene is TRBV9, the J gene TRBJ2-5; D is possibly TRBD1 (6 bases). Germline values: CDR1 SGDLS, CDR2 YYNGEE. CDR3 length: 14 amino acids. The ends were cut back, 4 bases at V and 6 bases at J, with 16 bases in the middle.

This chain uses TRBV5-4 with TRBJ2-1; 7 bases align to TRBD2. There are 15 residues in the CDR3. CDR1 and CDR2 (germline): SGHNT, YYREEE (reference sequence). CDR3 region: CDTHPAGSSYNEQFF. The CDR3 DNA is TGTGACACACACCCAGCGGGATCTTCCTACAATGAGCAGTTCTTC.

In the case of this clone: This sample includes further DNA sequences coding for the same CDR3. In DNA form, the CDR3 reads TGCGCCAGCAGCTTGGGTGGGTACAATTCACCCCTCCACTTT. Translated: CASSLGGYNSPLHF. The chain combines TRBV5-1 with TRBJ1-6; D unclear. V was pared by 0 bases and J by 7 bases, with 8 bases between. The CDR3 spans 14 residues. Germline values: CDR1 SGHRS, CDR2 YFSETQ.

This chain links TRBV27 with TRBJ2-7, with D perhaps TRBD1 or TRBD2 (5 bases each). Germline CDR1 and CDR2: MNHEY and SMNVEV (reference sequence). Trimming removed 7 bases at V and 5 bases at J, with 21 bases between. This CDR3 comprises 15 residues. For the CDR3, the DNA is TGTGCCAGCACCGGGATTAGGGGTTTCCGGAACGAGCAGTACTTC. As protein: CASTGIRGFRNEQYF.

CDR3 in DNA: TGTGCCAGCAGCATGGACCCGAGCTCCTACAATGAGCAGTTCTTC. Protein: CASSMDPSSYNEQFF. The rearrangement joins TRBV5-4 to TRBJ2-1; D gene unclear. The V and J ends lost 4 bases and 0 bases respectively, with 11 bases between them. The germline V gene encodes CDR1 SGHNT and CDR2 YYREEE (reference sequence). This CDR3 spans 15 amino acids. Full variable domain (missing parts from reference TRBV5-4 and TRBJ2-1): ETGVTQSPTHLIKTRGQQVTLRCSSQSGHNTVSWYQQALGQGPQFIFQYYREEENGRGNFPPRFSGLQFPNYSSELNVNALELDDSALYLCASSMDPSSYNEQFFGPGTRLTVL.

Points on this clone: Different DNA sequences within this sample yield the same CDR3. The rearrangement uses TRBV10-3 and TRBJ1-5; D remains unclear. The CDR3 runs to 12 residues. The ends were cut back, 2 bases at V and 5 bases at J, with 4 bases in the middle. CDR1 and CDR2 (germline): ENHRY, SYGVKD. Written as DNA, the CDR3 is TGTGCCATCAGTGAGGGGGATCAGCCCCAGCATTTT. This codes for CAISEGDQPQHF.

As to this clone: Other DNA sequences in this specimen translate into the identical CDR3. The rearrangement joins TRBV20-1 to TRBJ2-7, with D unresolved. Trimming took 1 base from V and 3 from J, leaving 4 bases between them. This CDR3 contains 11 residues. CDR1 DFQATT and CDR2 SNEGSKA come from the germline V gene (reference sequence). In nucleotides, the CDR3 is TGCAGTGCTAGAGCGGTCTACGAGCAGTACTTC. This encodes CSARAVYEQYF.

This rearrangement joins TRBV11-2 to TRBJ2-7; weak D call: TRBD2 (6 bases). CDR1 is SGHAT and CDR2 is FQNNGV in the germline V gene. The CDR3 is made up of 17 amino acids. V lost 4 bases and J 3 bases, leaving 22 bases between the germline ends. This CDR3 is CASSSGLYSGPSYEQYF. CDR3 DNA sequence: TGTGCCAGCAGCTCTGGACTATACAGCGGCCCTAGCTACGAGCAGTACTTC.

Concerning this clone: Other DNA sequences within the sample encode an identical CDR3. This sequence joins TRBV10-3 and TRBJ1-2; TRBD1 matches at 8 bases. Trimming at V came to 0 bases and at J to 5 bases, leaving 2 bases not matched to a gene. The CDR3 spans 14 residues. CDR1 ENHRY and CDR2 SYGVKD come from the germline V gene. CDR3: CAISESGQGYGYTF. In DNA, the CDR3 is TGTGCCATCAGTGAGTCTGGACAGGGTTATGGCTACACCTTC.

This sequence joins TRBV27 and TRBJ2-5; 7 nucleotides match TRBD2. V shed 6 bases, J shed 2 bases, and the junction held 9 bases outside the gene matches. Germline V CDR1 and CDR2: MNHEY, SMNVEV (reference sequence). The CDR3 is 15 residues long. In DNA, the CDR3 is TGTGCCAGCAGGCCCGATCCGGGACTACAAGAGACCCAGTACTTC. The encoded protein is CASRPDPGLQETQYF.

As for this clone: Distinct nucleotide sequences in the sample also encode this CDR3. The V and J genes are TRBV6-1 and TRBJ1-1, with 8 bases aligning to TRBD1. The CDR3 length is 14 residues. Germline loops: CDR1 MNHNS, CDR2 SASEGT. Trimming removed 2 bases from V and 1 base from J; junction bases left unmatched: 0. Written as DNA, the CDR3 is TGTGCCAGCAGTGAACAGGGGGCGAACACTGAAGCTTTCTTT. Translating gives CASSEQGANTEAFF.

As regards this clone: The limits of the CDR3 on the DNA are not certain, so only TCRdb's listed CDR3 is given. CDR3 amino acids: CASSFGPGRMNTEAFF. The chain combines TRBV5-1 with TRBJ1-1. The length of the CDR3 is 16 amino acids, counting both ends. The V gene's germline CDR1 is SGHRS and CDR2 YFSETQ.

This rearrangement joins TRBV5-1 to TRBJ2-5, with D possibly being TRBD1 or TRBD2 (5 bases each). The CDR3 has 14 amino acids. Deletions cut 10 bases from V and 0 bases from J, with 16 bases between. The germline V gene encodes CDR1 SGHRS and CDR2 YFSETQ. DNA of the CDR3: TGCGCCTGCCAGGGTCCGGGGAACCAAGAGACCCAGTACTTC. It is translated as CACQGPGNQETQYF. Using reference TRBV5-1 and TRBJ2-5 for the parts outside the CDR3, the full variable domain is KAGVTQTPRYLIKTRGQQVTLSCSPISGHRSVSWYQQTPGQGLQFLFEYFSETQRNKGNFPGRFSGRQFSNSRSEMNVSTLELGDSALYLCACQGPGNQETQYFGPGTRLLVL.

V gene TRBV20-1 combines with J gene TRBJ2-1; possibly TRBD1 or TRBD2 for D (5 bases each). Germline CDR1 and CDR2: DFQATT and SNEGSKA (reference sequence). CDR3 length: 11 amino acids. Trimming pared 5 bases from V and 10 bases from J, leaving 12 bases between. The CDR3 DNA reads TGCAGTGCTGGGGGTATCGTGGAGCAGTTCTTC. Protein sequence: CSAGGIVEQFF.

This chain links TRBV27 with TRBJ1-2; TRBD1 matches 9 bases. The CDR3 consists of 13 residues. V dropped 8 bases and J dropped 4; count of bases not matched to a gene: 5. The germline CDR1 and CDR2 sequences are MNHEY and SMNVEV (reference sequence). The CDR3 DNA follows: TGTGCCAGCCGGGACAGGGATCGCTATGGCTACACCTTC. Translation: CASRDRDRYGYTF.

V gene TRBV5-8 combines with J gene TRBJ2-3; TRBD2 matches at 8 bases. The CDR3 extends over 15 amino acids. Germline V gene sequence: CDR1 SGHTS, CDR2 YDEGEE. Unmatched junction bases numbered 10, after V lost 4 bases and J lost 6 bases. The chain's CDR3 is CASSHSGEPLDTQYF. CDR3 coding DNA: TGTGCCAGCAGCCATAGCGGGGAACCCTTGGATACGCAGTATTTT.

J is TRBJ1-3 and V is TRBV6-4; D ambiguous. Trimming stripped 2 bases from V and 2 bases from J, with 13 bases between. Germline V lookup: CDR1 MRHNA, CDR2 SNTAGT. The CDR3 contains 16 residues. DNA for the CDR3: TGTGCCAGCAGTGACGCCACCTTGCCTACTGGAAACACCATATATTTT. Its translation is CASSDATLPTGNTIYF.